The 19 T cell receptor beta chains presented below share a single source sample, sequenced in a study of blood T cell repertoires in COVID-19. The repertoire was sequenced with immunoSEQ multiplex PCR; TCRdb's copy has only in-frame clones and lacks some. The table records 150,000 to 200,000 clones, more than 80% of them present only once. Sequenced: peripheral blood. Receptor source: a human donor in a cohort sampled during active COVID-19.

The chain employs TRBV7-9 and TRBJ2-6; D not certain. V was shortened by 5 bases and J by 5 bases, with 19 bases between the two germline ends. The CDR3 is 17 residues long. CDR1 is SEHNR and CDR2 is FQNEAQ in the germline V gene (reference sequence). In nucleotides, the CDR3 is TGTGCCAGCAGCCCCCAACCTCCACGCCCTAGGGCCAACGTCCTGACTTTC. Its protein product is CASSPQPPRPRANVLTF.

This clone was seen once. This chain links TRBV5-1 with TRBJ2-1, with 8 bases aligning to TRBD1. CDR3 length: 18 amino acids. Trimming cost V 0 bases and J 2 bases; bases outside gene matches: 10. CDR1 SGHRS and CDR2 YFSETQ come from the germline V gene. CDR3 loop: CASSLGLRQGPTYNEQFF. CDR3 nucleotides: TGCGCCAGCAGCTTGGGTCTACGACAGGGGCCAACCTACAATGAGCAGTTCTTC.

The chain links TRBV5-8 to TRBJ1-5; D may be TRBD1 (6 bases). Trimming removed 3 bases at V and 0 bases at J, with 13 bases between. The CDR3 runs 16 residues. Looked up from germline, CDR1 is SGHTS and CDR2 is YDEGEE. In DNA, the CDR3 is TGTGCCAGCAGCTCGGACAGAGTTTATAGCAATCAGCCCCAGCATTTT. It specifies CASSSDRVYSNQPQHF.

The chain carries TRBV11-2 and TRBJ1-2; D gene unclear. Trimming removed 0 bases from V and 7 bases from J, with 12 bases in between. The germline CDR1 and CDR2 sequences are SGHAT and FQNNGV. This CDR3 contains 14 residues. CDR3 protein: CASSLEPSESGYTF. Written as DNA, the CDR3 is TGTGCCAGCAGCTTAGAACCGTCGGAGTCTGGCTACACCTTC.

The chain joins TRBV4-1 to TRBJ1-6; D remains unclear. The CDR3 consists of 17 residues. Germline assignment: CDR1 MGHRA and CDR2 YSYEKL. V gave up 4 bases and J gave up 0 bases, with 13 bases separating them. CDR3 in DNA: TGCGCCAGCAGCCCCTGGGCCAGAAGCTCCTATAATTCACCCCTCCACTTT. Translating it yields CASSPWARSSYNSPLHF.

The chain joins TRBV13 to TRBJ1-2, with D maybe TRBD1 (5 bases). The V gene lost 0 bases and the J gene lost 4 bases, with 12 bases spanning the gap. The CDR3 sequence is 15 residues long. Looked up from germline, CDR1 is PRHDT and CDR2 is FYEKMQ (reference sequence). This chain's CDR3 is CASSLGQAAAYGYTF. The CDR3, as DNA: TGTGCCAGCAGCTTAGGACAGGCGGCGGCCTATGGCTACACCTTC.

This chain uses TRBV4-1 with TRBJ2-5; 8 nucleotides align to TRBD2. This CDR3 has 17 amino acids. V lost 1 base, J lost 4 bases, and 11 bases stayed unmatched. Per germline, CDR1 MGHRA and CDR2 YSYEKL. CDR3 DNA: TGCGCCAGCAGCCAAGCCCCCAGCGGGGGACCCTTAGAGACCCAGTACTTC. It yields the protein CASSQAPSGGPLETQYF.

The V gene is TRBV4-1, the J gene TRBJ1-1; D may be TRBD1 (5 bases). Trimming shortened V by 4 bases and J by 5 bases, and 8 bases separated the two germline ends. Germline CDR1 and CDR2: MGHRA and YSYEKL. This CDR3 has 12 amino acids. DNA for the CDR3: TGCGCCAGCAGCCGGGGGGGAACTGAAGCTTTCTTT. Translation gives CASSRGGTEAFF.

The chain couples TRBV6-6 to TRBJ2-7, with 7 bases aligning to TRBD1. The CDR3 consists of 16 residues. With V trimmed by 5 bases and J by 3 bases, 13 bases remained unmatched. The germline V gene encodes CDR1 MNHNY and CDR2 SVGAGI (reference sequence). CDR3 residues: CASSPPTGLLDYEQYF. The CDR3 coding sequence is TGTGCCAGCAGTCCACCGACAGGGTTGCTTGACTACGAGCAGTACTTC.

The chain is built from TRBV5-1 and TRBJ2-1; weak D call: TRBD1 (5 bases). Trimming removed 4 bases from V and 5 bases from J, with 13 bases in between. This CDR3 has 14 residues. The V gene's germline CDR1 is SGHRS and CDR2 YFSETQ. This chain's CDR3 is CASSVLDSNNEQFF. CDR3 sequence (DNA): TGCGCCAGCAGCGTCCTTGACAGCAACAATGAGCAGTTCTTC.

The chain recombines TRBV4-1 with TRBJ2-2, with 8 bases aligning to TRBD2. This CDR3 spans 15 amino acids. Unmatched junction bases numbered 7, after V lost 4 bases and J lost 6 bases. Germline V gene lookup returns CDR1 MGHRA and CDR2 YSYEKL. The DNA of the CDR3 is TGCGCCAGCAGCCTTGGACTAGCCGGCTCCGGGGAGCTGTTTTTT. Translation gives CASSLGLAGSGELFF.

This chain links TRBV5-6 with TRBJ1-3; D is ambiguous. V was trimmed by 0 bases and J by 4 bases, leaving 11 bases between them. The CDR3 is 15 residues long. The germline gives CDR1 SGHDT, CDR2 YYEEEE. The CDR3 reads CASSLDTGGGNTIYF. The CDR3 DNA follows: TGTGCCAGCAGCTTGGACACGGGCGGGGGAAACACCATATATTTT.

The rearrangement links TRBV19 to TRBJ1-1, with a tentative D call TRBD1 (6 bases). This CDR3 comprises 15 residues. The germline gives CDR1 LNHDA, CDR2 SQIVND (reference sequence). V lost 3 bases to trimming and J lost 4 bases, with 15 bases between them. CDR3 loop: CASSIGGARGTEAFF. CDR3 bases: TGTGCCAGTAGTATCGGGGGGGCCAGGGGCACTGAAGCTTTCTTT.

The V gene is TRBV21-1, the J gene TRBJ2-3; TRBD2, the table's D call, was not compared with the DNA. TRBV21-1 is designated a pseudogene. The CDR3 covers 15 residues. The CDR3 region is CASSRLIASTDTQYF. The CDR3 DNA follows: TGTGCCAGCAGCAGGTTGATAGCTAGCACAGATACGCAGTATTTT.

This chain joins TRBV4-1 and TRBJ2-2; TRBD2 agrees at 16 bases. V lost 3 bases and J lost 5; bases outside the gene matches: 18. There are 22 residues in the CDR3. Germline values: CDR1 MGHRA, CDR2 YSYEKL. The DNA of the CDR3 is TGCGCCAGCAGCCATCCCTCTCGGGGGACTAGCGGGGGGGCGAGTCGGACCGGGGAGCTGTTTTTT. Translation: CASSHPSRGTSGGASRTGELFF.

The chain couples TRBV2 to TRBJ2-7, with 10 bases fitting TRBD1. The junction had 9 bases not matched to a gene; V was cut back by 3 bases and J by 4 bases. CDR1 and CDR2 from the germline V gene are SNHLY and FYNNEI. The CDR3 sequence is 16 residues long. The chain's CDR3 is CASSEAGTGAVYEQYF. In DNA form, the CDR3 reads TGTGCCAGCAGTGAGGCCGGGACAGGGGCGGTATACGAGCAGTACTTC.

The rearrangement uses TRBV27 and TRBJ1-6; D is undetermined. Deletions cut 2 bases from V and 7 bases from J, with 12 bases between. The length of the CDR3 is 15 residues. Germline V lookup: CDR1 MNHEY, CDR2 SMNVEV (reference sequence). The CDR3 bases are TGTGCCAGCAGTTTACGACGACAAGGAAATTCACCCCTCCACTTT. Residues: CASSLRRQGNSPLHF.

J is TRBJ2-6 and V is TRBV27; D perhaps matches TRBD1 (6 bases). The CDR3 is 15 amino acids. CDR1 is MNHEY and CDR2 is SMNVEV in the germline V gene (reference sequence). Trimming pared 6 bases from V and 1 base from J, leaving 10 bases between. CDR3 amino acids: CASSPGTSGANVLTF. In DNA form, the CDR3 reads TGTGCCAGCAGCCCCGGGACATCTGGGGCCAACGTCCTGACTTTC.

V gene TRBV7-9 combines with J gene TRBJ2-1; D is ambiguous. The germline V gene encodes CDR1 SEHNR and CDR2 FQNEAQ (reference sequence). V gave up 5 bases and J gave up 7 bases, with 6 bases separating them. The CDR3 extends over 11 amino acids. The CDR3 protein is CASSPANEQFF. DNA for the CDR3: TGTGCCAGCAGCCCAGCGAATGAGCAGTTCTTC.